The 9 T cell receptor beta chains given below trace back to one sample, sequenced in a study of blood T cell repertoires in COVID-19 (dated by TCRdb to 2018 to 2021). Library method: the immunoSEQ multiplex PCR assay. TCRdb mirrors the immuneACCESS table, restricted to in-frame sequences. Some clones are absent from its copies; in checked studies, under half trace to an unresolved V gene, and the reason for the others is unknown. The sample has approximately 100,000 clones on record, roughly two thirds of them singletons. Together, the top ten hold more than 0.8% of the sample. Material: peripheral blood. The receptor set was obtained from a human donor with acute or convalescent COVID-19. The donor label of this sample is uncertain.

V is TRBV7-9 and J is TRBJ1-2, with 8 positions matching TRBD1. V was pared by 5 bases and J by 6 bases, with 5 bases of the junction left unmatched. From germline, CDR1 is SEHNR and CDR2 FQNEAQ (reference sequence). This CDR3 has 13 residues. The CDR3 DNA reads as TGTGCCAGCAGCCCGAAGACAGGGGATGGCTACACCTTC. Translating it yields CASSPKTGDGYTF.

V usage is TRBV6-5 and J usage is TRBJ1-1; D is uncertain. Germline CDR1 is MNHEY and CDR2 is SVGAGI. The CDR3 is made up of 13 amino acids. Trimming removed 6 bases at V and 3 bases at J, with 11 bases between. The chain's CDR3 is CASSRVYDTEAFF. In DNA, the CDR3 is TGTGCCAGCAGCCGGGTCTATGACACTGAAGCTTTCTTT.

This chain connects TRBV24-1 to TRBJ2-4; 7 bases fit TRBD1. V shed 4 bases, J shed 5 bases, and the junction held 7 bases outside the gene matches. The CDR3 is made up of 15 amino acids. The germline CDR1 and CDR2 sequences are KGHDR and SFDVKD. The chain's CDR3 is CATSDPTGTENIQYF. For the CDR3, the DNA is TGTGCCACCAGTGACCCGACAGGGACGGAAAACATTCAGTACTTC.

Comments on this clone: Additional DNA sequences in this sample encode the identical CDR3. This rearrangement joins TRBV7-9 to TRBJ1-2; D is ambiguous. Germline V gene sequence: CDR1 SEHNR, CDR2 FQNEAQ (reference sequence). Between the trimmed V and J ends, which lost 3 bases and 4 bases, there was a span of 9 bases. This CDR3 region has 13 residues. The CDR3 spells CASSFRGGYGYTF. The CDR3 DNA sequence: TGTGCCAGCAGCTTTCGCGGCGGCTATGGCTACACCTTC.

The chain joins TRBV6-5 to TRBJ1-4; 7 bases align to TRBD1. The V gene end was trimmed by 5 bases and the J gene end by 8 bases; junction bases not matched to a gene: 11. CDR1 is MNHEY, CDR2 SVGAGI, per germline. The CDR3 is made up of 15 amino acids. The CDR3 DNA follows: TGTGCCAGCAGTCCGAGCCGGACAGGAGCAGAAAAACTGTTTTTT. This encodes CASSPSRTGAEKLFF.

V and J are TRBV12-1 and TRBJ1-4; the D call TRBD1 from the table was never checked on the DNA. TRBV12-1 constitutes a pseudogene. The CDR3 extends over 19 amino acids. CDR3 in DNA: TGTGCCAGCAGCTTTGCGACGGTCACCGGGACAGGGTGTGAGGAAAAACTGTTTTTT. This sequence encodes CASSFATVTGTGCEEKLFF.

V and J are TRBV11-3 and TRBJ2-5, with a possible D match to TRBD1 (6 bases). V lost 3 bases to trimming and J lost 5 bases, with 10 bases between them. The length of the CDR3 is 13 residues. The germline gives CDR1 SGHNT, CDR2 YENEEA. The CDR3 DNA reads TGTGCCAGCAGCTTGGGGACATCTGAGACCCAGTACTTC. It translates to CASSLGTSETQYF. Together with reference TRBV11-3 and TRBJ2-5, the CDR3 gives the full variable domain: EAGVVQSPRYKIIEKKQPVAFWCNPISGHNTLYWYLQNLGQGPELLIRYENEEAVDDSQLPKDRFSAERLKGVDSTLKIQPAELGDSAVYLCASSLGTSETQYFGPGTRLLVL.

V usage is TRBV6-1 and J usage is TRBJ2-6, with D perhaps TRBD2 (5 bases). Germline V lookup: CDR1 MNHNS, CDR2 SASEGT. Trimming cost V 2 bases and J 0 bases, with 5 bases left between them. The CDR3 loop spans 15 amino acids. Here the CDR3 reads CASSERGSGANVLTF. DNA of the CDR3: TGTGCCAGCAGTGAACGGGGCTCTGGGGCCAACGTCCTGACTTTC.

The chain couples TRBV6-1 to TRBJ2-4; the D gene is possibly TRBD1 (6 bases). Germline V gives CDR1 MNHNS, CDR2 SASEGT. Trimming shortened V by 3 bases and J by 0 bases, and 12 bases separated the two germline ends. The CDR3 is 16 residues long. The chain's CDR3 is CASSDWDNVAKNIQYF. The CDR3 DNA reads as TGTGCCAGCAGTGATTGGGACAATGTAGCCAAAAACATTCAGTACTTC.